The 3 T cell receptor beta chains below come from one sample, sequenced in a study of T cell clonality in common variable immunodeficiency. Study-level findings and limits: Reportedly, TCR beta sequences from common variable immunodeficiency showed fewer deletions and N-nucleotide insertions.

Antigens of these TCRs are unknown. The method was immunoSEQ multiplex PCR; TCRdb's version includes in-frame clones alone and lacks a portion of them. The sample has about 15,000 clones, and its top ten clones hold roughly 4.9%. Sequencing was carried out using peripheral blood mononuclear cells. The receptor source for this set is a human donor with common variable immunodeficiency.

On this clone itself: Read sequence stops 3 residues before the CDR3 end, and the germline J gene provides the missing end. V and J are TRBV29-1 and TRBJ2-3, with TRBD1 matching over 11 bases. With 6 bases clipped from V and 5 bases from J, the junction kept 4 bases outside the gene matches. Germline V gene data show CDR1 as SQVTM and CDR2 as ANQGSEA. The CDR3 totals 13 residues. Partial CDR3 DNA: TGCAGCGTCGGACAGGGGGCTGGAGATACG. Its protein is CSVGQGAGDT. In full, the CDR3 reads CSVGQGAGDTQYF.

Note on this clone: The read stops 3 residues short of the end of the CDR3; the missing end is completed from the germline J gene. The chain uses TRBV18 and TRBJ1-5; D not certain. CDR3 length equals 16 residues. The V end lost 4 bases, the J end lost 3 bases, and 16 bases lay between the germline ends. In germline, CDR1 is KGHSH, CDR2 LQKENI. The CDR3 DNA, read in part, is TGTGCCAGCTCACGCGACCGAGTAGCCGACAATCAGCCC. As protein: CASSRDRVADNQP. The CDR3 reads in full as CASSRDRVADNQPQHF. Based on the CDR3 plus reference TRBV18 and TRBJ1-5, the full variable domain is NAGVMQNPRHLVRRRGQEARLRCSPMKGHSHVYWYRQLPEEGLKFMVYLQKENIIDESGMPKERFSAEFPKEGPSILRIQQVVRGDSAAYFCASSRDRVADNQPQHFGDGTRLSIL.

As regards this clone: The missing CDR3 end, 3 residues past where the read stops, is filled in from the germline J gene. V and J are TRBV7-2 and TRBJ2-1; TRBD2 matches at 9 bases. Germline V gene lookup returns CDR1 SGHTA and CDR2 FQGNSA. The CDR3 is made up of 14 amino acids. The ends lost 9 bases at V and 5 bases at J; junction bases unmatched: 8. Incomplete CDR3 DNA: TGTGCCAGTAGGGCTAGCGGGACAAACAATGAG. Its translation is CASRASGTNNE. The whole CDR3 region reads CASRASGTNNEQFF.